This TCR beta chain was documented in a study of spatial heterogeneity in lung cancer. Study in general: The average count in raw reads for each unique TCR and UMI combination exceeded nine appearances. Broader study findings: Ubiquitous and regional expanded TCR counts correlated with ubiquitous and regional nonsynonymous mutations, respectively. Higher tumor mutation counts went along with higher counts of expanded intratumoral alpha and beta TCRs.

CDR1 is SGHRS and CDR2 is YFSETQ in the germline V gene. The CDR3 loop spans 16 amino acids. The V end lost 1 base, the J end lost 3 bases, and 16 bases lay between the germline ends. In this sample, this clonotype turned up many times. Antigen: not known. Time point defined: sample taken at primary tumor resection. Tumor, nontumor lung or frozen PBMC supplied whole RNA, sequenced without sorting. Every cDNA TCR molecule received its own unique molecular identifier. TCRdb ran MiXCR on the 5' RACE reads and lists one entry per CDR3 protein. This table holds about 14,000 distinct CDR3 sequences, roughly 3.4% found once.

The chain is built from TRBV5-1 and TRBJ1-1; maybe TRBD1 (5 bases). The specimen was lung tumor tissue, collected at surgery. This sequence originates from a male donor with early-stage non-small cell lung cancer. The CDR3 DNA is TGCGCCAGCAGCTTGTACAGGCAGGGTAAGGACACTGAAGCTTTCTTT. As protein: CASSLYRQGKDTEAFF.